The next 20 T cell receptor beta chains were all read from a single sample in a study of cytomegalovirus exposure and HLA in healthy donors (dated by TCRdb to about 2017). Receptor amplification or capture employed the immunoSEQ multiplex PCR assay. TCRdb took this table from immuneACCESS and kept in-frame rearrangements with V and J called. Such tables lack part of the clones; where checked against another copy, unresolved V genes explain under half of the gap, and the rest is unexplained. Present in this sample are roughly 300,000 clones, about nine tenths of which were seen just once. The ten top clones hold around 0.8% of the sample. The specimen was PBMCs. These receptor sequences come from a woman in her late teens or twenties in good health and CMV-seronegative.

V gene TRBV11-1 combines with J gene TRBJ2-1; D ambiguous. CDR3 length equals 11 residues. The V gene lost 5 bases and the J gene lost 12 bases, with 11 bases spanning the gap. CDR1 and CDR2 from the germline V gene are SGHAT and FQDESV (reference sequence). CDR3: CASSPGIGQFF. CDR3 nucleotide sequence: TGTGCCAGCAGCCCAGGCATCGGGCAGTTCTTC.

The V gene is TRBV9, the J gene TRBJ1-3; the match to TRBD1 covers 8 bases. V lost 3 bases, J lost 2 bases, and 1 base stayed unmatched. There are 14 residues in the CDR3. In germline, CDR1 is SGDLS, CDR2 YYNGEE. As DNA, the CDR3 is TGTGCCAGCAGCGCGACAGGGGCTGGAAACACCATATATTTT. The encoded protein is CASSATGAGNTIYF.

This rearrangement joins TRBV6-5 to TRBJ1-1; D gene unclear. The V gene's germline CDR1 is MNHEY and CDR2 SVGAGI. CDR3 length equals 15 residues. V lost 2 bases and J 11 bases, leaving 21 bases between the germline ends. The CDR3 reads CASSYRRLGLSPAFF. The CDR3 coding sequence is TGTGCCAGCAGTTACAGGAGGCTCGGGCTCTCTCCCGCTTTCTTT.

This chain connects TRBV27 to TRBJ1-5, with D hard to call. The CDR3 has 14 residues. Germline assignment: CDR1 MNHEY and CDR2 SMNVEV (reference sequence). V was pared by 0 bases and J by 3 bases, with 6 bases between. CDR3 coding DNA: TGTGCCAGCAGTTTATCTGGCTTCAATCAGCCCCAGCATTTT. It translates to CASSLSGFNQPQHF.

The rearrangement links TRBV6-5 to TRBJ1-2, with 8 bases lining up with TRBD1. The CDR3 runs to 14 residues. Looked up from germline, CDR1 is MNHEY and CDR2 is SVGAGI. The junction had 7 bases not matched to a gene; V was cut back by 5 bases and J by 5 bases. The CDR3 sequence: CASSQDRVRYGYTF. CDR3 DNA sequence: TGTGCCAGCAGTCAGGACAGGGTGAGGTATGGCTACACCTTC.

This sequence joins TRBV5-1 and TRBJ2-5; 9 positions agree with TRBD2. Germline CDR1 reads SGHRS; CDR2 reads YFSETQ. The CDR3 loop spans 14 amino acids. The trim removed 4 bases at V and 4 bases at J, leaving 5 bases unmatched. The CDR3 DNA is TGCGCCAGCAGCCTCGGGACTAGCCCAGAGACCCAGTACTTC. Its translation is CASSLGTSPETQYF.

This chain uses TRBV2 with TRBJ1-1; 7 bases match TRBD1. CDR1 is SNHLY and CDR2 is FYNNEI in the germline V gene. The CDR3 totals 14 residues. V was pared by 6 bases and J by 0 bases, with 4 bases of the junction left unmatched. In DNA form, the CDR3 reads TGTGCCAGCAGCACCAGGGGGATGAACACTGAAGCTTTCTTT. The encoded protein is CASSTRGMNTEAFF.

The V gene is TRBV7-3, the J gene TRBJ1-3; tentatively, D is TRBD1 (5 bases). The V end lost 5 bases, the J end lost 0 bases, and 17 bases lay between the germline ends. CDR3 length equals 17 residues. Looked up from germline, CDR1 is SGHTA and CDR2 is FQGTGA. The CDR3 region has the DNA TGTGCCAGCAGCCCCGGACCTCAGGGCACCTCTGGAAACACCATATATTTT. As protein: CASSPGPQGTSGNTIYF.

This chain uses TRBV7-9 with TRBJ2-7; TRBD1 aligns across 8 bases. V lost 5 bases to trimming and J lost 6 bases; unmatched junction nucleotides: 9. Germline lookup yields CDR1 SEHNR and CDR2 FQNEAQ (reference sequence). This CDR3 is 14 amino acids long. The CDR3 sequence: CASSPGQGLGEQYF. As DNA, the CDR3 is TGTGCCAGCAGCCCCGGACAGGGCCTTGGCGAGCAGTACTTC.

V gene TRBV18 combines with J gene TRBJ2-5; D gene uncertain. The CDR3 length is 15 residues. CDR1 and CDR2 from the germline V gene are KGHSH and LQKENI. V was clipped by 2 bases and J by 2 bases, with 12 bases between them. The CDR3 spells CASSPSSSGQETQYF. The CDR3 region has the DNA TGTGCCAGCTCACCAAGTAGCTCCGGGCAAGAGACCCAGTACTTC.

This clone was seen a single time. The chain couples TRBV30 to TRBJ1-1, with 8 bases matching TRBD1. The V segment lost 4 bases and the J segment 2 bases; nucleotides outside the gene matches: 12. This CDR3 spans 16 amino acids. CDR1 and CDR2 from the germline V gene are GTSNPN and SVGIG (reference sequence). The CDR3 DNA reads as TGTGCCTGGAACAAGCTTGGGACAGGAAAAAACACTGAAGCTTTCTTT. Its translation is CAWNKLGTGKNTEAFF.

CDR3 residues: CSVRSGGSEQYF. CDR3 DNA sequence: TGCAGCGTCCGATCAGGGGGGTCCGAGCAGTACTTC. The rearrangement joins TRBV29-1 to TRBJ2-7; D perhaps matches TRBD1 (7 bases). This CDR3 has 12 amino acids. Germline CDR1 reads SQVTM; CDR2 reads ANQGSEA. V gave up 6 bases and J gave up 6 bases, with 15 bases separating them.

V gene TRBV6-5 combines with J gene TRBJ2-3; 8 positions agree with TRBD2. V lost 6 bases and J lost 0; bases outside the gene matches: 2. CDR1 is MNHEY and CDR2 is SVGAGI in the germline V gene. The CDR3 has 14 amino acids. The CDR3 here is CASRLAESTDTQYF. The CDR3 region has the DNA TGTGCCAGCAGACTAGCGGAGAGCACAGATACGCAGTATTTT.

The rearrangement uses TRBV10-2 and TRBJ2-1; TRBD2 matches at 9 bases. Germline CDR1 and CDR2: WSHSY and SAAADI. V shed 6 bases, J shed 6 bases, and the junction held 12 bases outside the gene matches. The CDR3 covers 16 residues. The CDR3 protein is CASSEGWLAGRNEQFF. CDR3 in DNA: TGCGCCAGCAGCGAGGGGTGGCTAGCGGGACGCAATGAGCAGTTCTTC.

J is TRBJ1-2 and V is TRBV10-2; D gene uncertain. CDR3 length equals 12 residues. Trimming shortened V by 4 bases and J by 3 bases, and 6 bases separated the two germline ends. The germline CDR1 and CDR2 sequences are WSHSY and SAAADI. DNA for the CDR3: TGCGCCAGCAGTGCCGGGGACTATGGCTACACCTTC. This codes for CASSAGDYGYTF.

The chain uses TRBV4-1 and TRBJ2-2, with D hard to call. Trimming cost V 3 bases and J 0 bases, with 8 bases left between them. Germline V gene lookup returns CDR1 MGHRA and CDR2 YSYEKL. The CDR3 covers 15 residues. In DNA form, the CDR3 reads TGCGCCAGCAGCCAGCCCACTACGAACACCGGGGAGCTGTTTTTT. It is translated as CASSQPTTNTGELFF.

This chain connects TRBV27 to TRBJ2-3, with a weak D call TRBD1 (7 bases). V dropped 8 bases and J dropped 4 bases, with 13 bases sitting between them. This CDR3 has 13 amino acids. Germline loops: CDR1 MNHEY, CDR2 SMNVEV (reference sequence). CDR3 region: CASGRGAADTQYF. CDR3 nucleotide sequence: TGTGCCAGCGGCAGGGGGGCGGCAGATACGCAGTATTTT.

The chain couples TRBV9 to TRBJ2-7; a possible D gene is TRBD2 (7 bases). CDR3 length: 16 residues. Between the trimmed V and J ends, which lost 4 bases and 2 bases, there was a span of 19 bases. From germline, CDR1 is SGDLS and CDR2 YYNGEE. The CDR3 sequence is CASSKSPGGLTYEQYF. The CDR3 DNA reads as TGTGCCAGCAGCAAATCTCCCGGGGGGCTCACCTACGAGCAGTACTTC. The full variable domain, rest sourced from reference TRBV9 and TRBJ2-7, is DSGVTQTPKHLITATGQRVTLRCSPRSGDLSVYWYQQSLDQGLQFLIQYYNGEERAKGNILERFSAQQFPDLHSELNLSSLELGDSALYFCASSKSPGGLTYEQYFGPGTRLTVT.

The chain links TRBV2 to TRBJ2-2; the match to TRBD2 covers 9 bases. The CDR3 spans 14 residues. CDR1 is SNHLY and CDR2 is FYNNEI in the germline V gene. V was clipped by 8 bases and J by 2 bases; unmatched bases: 3. As DNA, the CDR3 is TGTGCCAGCGGGCGGGAGGGAAACACCGGGGAGCTGTTTTTT. Translating it yields CASGREGNTGELFF.

The CDR3 DNA reads TGTGCCAGCAAGGGCCTAGCGGGAGGGAGTGGCGCAGATACGCAGTATTTT. It translates to CASKGLAGGSGADTQYF. The chain couples TRBV7-9 to TRBJ2-3, with TRBD2 identical over 12 bases. The CDR3 consists of 17 residues. CDR1 and CDR2 from the germline V gene are SEHNR and FQNEAQ (reference sequence). V gave up 7 bases and J gave up 4 bases; unmatched junction bases: 12.